Each of the 28 T cell receptor beta chains below was sequenced from the same sample in a study of cytomegalovirus exposure and HLA in healthy donors. Vbeta (60) and Jbeta (13) primers were used in the PCR. Profiling relied on immunoSEQ multiplex PCR, and the TCRdb table lists in-frame clones only, not all of them. The data contain about 93,000 clones, approximately 72% of them singletons. The material sequenced was PBMCs. These receptors came from a woman aged 40-49 years in good health and CMV-seronegative.

This rearrangement joins TRBV6-5 to TRBJ2-7, with TRBD1 matching over 11 bases. The V segment lost 6 bases and the J segment 6 bases; nucleotides outside the gene matches: 7. The CDR3 runs to 14 residues. Germline values: CDR1 MNHEY, CDR2 SVGAGI. This CDR3 reads CASRLDRGLSEQYF. DNA of the CDR3: TGTGCCAGCAGGTTGGACAGGGGGCTTAGCGAGCAGTACTTC.

This clone was observed a single time. This chain links TRBV30 with TRBJ1-3, with D possibly being TRBD1 (5 bases). Per germline, CDR1 GTSNPN and CDR2 SVGIG (reference sequence). This CDR3 has 13 residues. V lost 4 bases and J 0 bases, leaving 7 bases between the germline ends. CDR3 DNA: TGTGCCTGGACCGGGGGCTCTGGAAACACCATATATTTT. Protein: CAWTGGSGNTIYF.

The V call is TRBV7-6, the J call TRBJ2-7; maybe TRBD1 (6 bases). The ends were cut back, 4 bases at V and 1 base at J, with 11 bases in the middle. CDR3 length: 14 amino acids. Germline V gives CDR1 SGHVS, CDR2 FNYEAQ. In nucleotides, the CDR3 is TGTGCCAGCAGCTATACAGGGTCATCCTACGAGCAGTACTTC. Protein product: CASSYTGSSYEQYF. The entire variable domain, with the rest obtained from reference TRBV7-6 and TRBJ2-7, is as follows: GAGVSQSPRYKVTKRGQDVALRCDPISGHVSLYWYRQALGQGPEFLTYFNYEAQQDKSGLPNDRFSAERPEGSISTLTIQRTEQRDSAMYRCASSYTGSSYEQYFGPGTRLTVT.

The chain couples TRBV7-2 to TRBJ1-2; D remains unclear. Germline V gene data show CDR1 as SGHTA and CDR2 as FQGNSA. Trimming pared 2 bases from V and 4 bases from J, leaving 11 bases between. This CDR3 has 14 residues. CDR3 sequence (DNA): TGTGCCAGCAGCTTATTCGGGGAAAGCTATGGCTACACCTTC. Its protein product is CASSLFGESYGYTF.

V and J are TRBV29-1 and TRBJ2-7; 8 nucleotides match TRBD2. The V segment lost 1 base and the J segment 1 base; nucleotides outside the gene matches: 6. CDR1 is SQVTM and CDR2 is ANQGSEA in the germline V gene. CDR3 length: 15 residues. The CDR3 nucleotides are TGCAGCGTTGAAGCTCTAGCGGGCAGATCCTACGAGCAGTACTTC. Its translation: CSVEALAGRSYEQYF.

For this clone: Germline is not matched at one junction end, which may reflect a read error. The chain employs TRBV7-7 and TRBJ2-2; TRBD1 matches at 7 bases. The germline gives CDR1 SSHAT, CDR2 FNYEAQ (reference sequence). CDR3 size: 15 residues. CDR3 sequence (DNA): TGTGCTAGCAGTTCCCAGGGGGTGGGGACCGGGGAGCTGTTTTTT. It codes for CASSSQGVGTGELFF.

The chain carries TRBV2 and TRBJ2-1; 11 nucleotides line up with TRBD2. The CDR3 runs to 14 residues. Germline trimming cut 8 bases from V and 8 bases from J; bases unmatched to any gene: 8. Germline-derived CDR1 and CDR2 are SNHLY and FYNNEI. The CDR3 here is CASCNSGRADEQFF. The CDR3 region has the DNA TGTGCCAGCTGTAATAGCGGGAGGGCCGATGAGCAGTTCTTC.

V and J are TRBV30 and TRBJ1-2; 7 nucleotides align to TRBD1. Trimming took 2 bases from V and 4 from J; bases not matched to a gene: 7. CDR1 GTSNPN and CDR2 SVGIG come from the germline V gene (reference sequence). The CDR3 spans 14 residues. The CDR3 DNA follows: TGTGCCTGGAGTACAGAGGGGGCCCTCTATGGCTACACCTTC. Amino acids: CAWSTEGALYGYTF.

The chain combines TRBV19 with TRBJ1-4; D is undetermined. From germline, CDR1 is LNHDA and CDR2 SQIVND (reference sequence). The CDR3 runs 11 residues. Trimming shortened V by 3 bases and J by 12 bases, and 8 bases separated the two germline ends. For the CDR3, the DNA is TGTGCCAGTAGTATCGGGGTGGAACTGTTTTTT. Protein sequence: CASSIGVELFF. Full variable domain (missing parts from reference TRBV19 and TRBJ1-4): DGGITQSPKYLFRKEGQNVTLSCEQNLNHDAMYWYRQDPGQGLRLIYYSQIVNDFQKGDIAEGYSVSREKKESFPLTVTSAQKNPTAFYLCASSIGVELFFGSGTQLSVL.

The rearrangement uses TRBV29-1 and TRBJ2-3; possibly TRBD1 for D (6 bases). The CDR3 is 18 residues long. Trimming took off 1 base at V and 5 bases at J, with 25 bases between the two ends. Per the germline V gene, CDR1 is SQVTM and CDR2 is ANQGSEA. This CDR3 is CSVEAGLRSARGGDTQYF. CDR3 sequence (DNA): TGCAGCGTTGAAGCGGGGTTGAGGTCAGCCCGAGGGGGAGATACGCAGTATTTT.

The CDR3 DNA is TGCGCCAGCAGCTCGGACTTAGCGGGAGTAGGAGAGACCCAGTACTTC. The encoded protein is CASSSDLAGVGETQYF. The chain has TRBV5-1 and TRBJ2-5, with 9 bases aligning to TRBD2. With 3 bases clipped from V and 4 bases from J, the junction kept 10 bases outside the gene matches. The CDR3 is 16 amino acids. CDR1 and CDR2 (germline): SGHRS, YFSETQ.

The chain links TRBV2 to TRBJ2-1, with 7 bases that match TRBD2. This CDR3 has 15 amino acids. Germline V gene data show CDR1 as SNHLY and CDR2 as FYNNEI. V dropped 0 bases and J dropped 6; count of bases not matched to a gene: 5. The CDR3 loop reads CASSEAGASGNEQFF. The CDR3 DNA sequence: TGTGCCAGCAGTGAAGCTGGGGCTAGCGGCAATGAGCAGTTCTTC.

The chain is built from TRBV19 and TRBJ1-1; D unresolved. The CDR3 has 14 residues. CDR1 is LNHDA and CDR2 is SQIVND in the germline V gene (reference sequence). The V and J ends lost 8 bases and 6 bases respectively, with 19 bases between them. CDR3 residues: CASSLLPGLSEAFF. The CDR3, as DNA: TGTGCCAGTTCGCTTTTACCCGGTCTCTCTGAAGCTTTCTTT.

CDR3 region: CAWSLEASNQPQHF. The CDR3 DNA is TGTGCCTGGAGTTTGGAGGCAAGCAATCAGCCCCAGCATTTT. The chain couples TRBV30 to TRBJ1-5; D is unclear. V was shortened by 2 bases and J by 1 base, with 9 bases between the two germline ends. There are 14 residues in the CDR3. CDR1 is GTSNPN and CDR2 is SVGIG in the germline V gene (reference sequence).

This chain joins TRBV19 and TRBJ2-2; no reliable D call. Germline assignment: CDR1 LNHDA and CDR2 SQIVND (reference sequence). Trimming removed 3 bases at V and 7 bases at J, with 9 bases between. The CDR3 has 13 residues. Here the CDR3 DNA reads TGTGCCAGTAGTATTTCGTCCCGCGGGGAGCTGTTTTTT. Protein: CASSISSRGELFF.

The chain is built from TRBV7-9 and TRBJ1-2; 7 nucleotides align to TRBD1. After removal of 5 bases from V and 4 bases from J, the junction contained 7 bases not matched to a gene. The CDR3 runs to 14 residues. CDR1 and CDR2 from the germline V gene are SEHNR and FQNEAQ (reference sequence). The CDR3 is CASSQGDGFYGYTF. DNA of the CDR3: TGTGCCAGCAGCCAGGGGGACGGGTTCTATGGCTACACCTTC.

The V call is TRBV5-1, the J call TRBJ2-5, with D perhaps matching TRBD2 (6 bases). V was trimmed by 4 bases and J by 2 bases, leaving 15 bases between them. The CDR3 spans 15 residues. Germline CDR1 reads SGHRS; CDR2 reads YFSETQ. CDR3 amino acids: CASSLSRDLQETQYF. The CDR3 nucleotides read TGCGCCAGCAGCCTAAGCCGGGACTTACAAGAGACCCAGTACTTC.

The rearrangement uses TRBV5-4 and TRBJ2-7; 9 bases fit TRBD2. Germline V lookup: CDR1 SGHNT, CDR2 YYREEE (reference sequence). There are 14 residues in the CDR3. The V segment lost 3 bases and the J segment 2 bases; nucleotides outside the gene matches: 3. This CDR3 is CASSSSGVTYEQYF. Written as DNA, the CDR3 is TGTGCCAGCAGCTCTAGCGGGGTCACCTACGAGCAGTACTTC.

In the case of this clone: This specimen includes other DNA sequences encoding the same CDR3. The chain joins TRBV7-2 to TRBJ2-1, with no clear D. CDR3 length: 15 amino acids. Germline V gene sequence: CDR1 SGHTA, CDR2 FQGNSA. Trimming left V 0 bases short and J 0 bases short, with 6 bases between. Here the CDR3 DNA reads TGTGCCAGCAGCTTAGCACGAGGCTCCTACAATGAGCAGTTCTTC. This gives the protein CASSLARGSYNEQFF.

This chain connects TRBV28 to TRBJ1-4; no definite D call. The CDR3 runs to 15 residues. V lost 11 bases and J lost 5, with 21 bases in between. Germline lookup yields CDR1 MDHEN and CDR2 SYDVKM. The CDR3 DNA follows: TGTGCCGCCTTAACCCAAGGAGAAGGAAATGAAAAACTGTTTTTT. It codes for CAALTQGEGNEKLFF. The full variable domain, with the rest looked up from reference TRBV28 and TRBJ1-4, is DVKVTQSSRYLVKRTGEKVFLECVQDMDHENMFWYRQDPGLGLRLIYFSYDVKMKEKGDIPEGYSVSREKKERFSLILESASTNQTSMYLCAALTQGEGNEKLFFGSGTQLSVL.

In its sample, this clone was seen a few times. CDR3 amino acids: CASRLAPPYEQYF. The CDR3 nucleotides read TGCGCCAGCAGGCTAGCGCCTCCCTACGAGCAGTACTTC. This chain links TRBV5-1 with TRBJ2-7; D is perhaps TRBD2 (6 bases). This CDR3 region has 13 residues. Germline-derived CDR1 and CDR2 are SGHRS and YFSETQ. Trimming shortened V by 5 bases and J by 2 bases, and 11 bases separated the two germline ends.

This clone has only one observation. The genes are TRBV6-5 and TRBJ2-7, with 7 positions matching TRBD2. V was pared by 5 bases and J by 5 bases, with 12 bases of the junction left unmatched. Germline V gives CDR1 MNHEY, CDR2 SVGAGI. The length of the CDR3 is 15 residues. For the CDR3, the DNA is TGTGCCAGCAGTCCCTGGACTAGTCGGGGCGACGAGCAGTACTTC. Translated: CASSPWTSRGDEQYF.

This clone was counted between two and nine times. The rearrangement uses TRBV15 and TRBJ1-4; D might be TRBD1 (6 bases). V lost 5 bases and J lost 5, with 18 bases in between. The CDR3 runs 16 residues. In germline, CDR1 is LNHNV, CDR2 YYDKDF (reference sequence). The CDR3 loop reads CATSALNRADNEKLFF. CDR3 nucleotide sequence: TGTGCCACCAGCGCTTTGAACAGGGCTGACAATGAAAAACTGTTTTTT.

The chain uses TRBV14 and TRBJ1-4, with 9 nucleotides matching TRBD1. Germline loops: CDR1 SGHDN, CDR2 FVKESK. CDR3 length equals 15 residues. V shed 1 base and J 10 bases; nucleotides not matched to a gene: 7. CDR3 coding DNA: TGTGCCAGCAGCCAAGTCCAGGGACAGGGCGCAAAACTGTTTTTT. It codes for CASSQVQGQGAKLFF.

This rearrangement joins TRBV6-1 to TRBJ1-2; weak D call: TRBD1 (6 bases). Germline CDR1 and CDR2: MNHNS and SASEGT. V lost 1 base and J 3 bases, leaving 12 bases between the germline ends. There are 15 residues in the CDR3. This CDR3 is CASSEEGGQHYGYTF. The DNA for the CDR3 is TGTGCCAGCAGTGAAGAAGGGGGACAACACTATGGCTACACCTTC.

The rearrangement links TRBV14 to TRBJ2-1, with a tentative D call TRBD1 (6 bases). V was pared by 6 bases and J by 4 bases, with 7 bases between. CDR3 size: 12 residues. Germline V gene lookup returns CDR1 SGHDN and CDR2 FVKESK. CDR3 protein: CASSTGYNEQFF. The CDR3 DNA reads TGTGCCAGCAGTACAGGGTACAATGAGCAGTTCTTC.

The chain has TRBV27 and TRBJ2-2, with D unresolved. The CDR3 covers 13 residues. V shed 6 bases and J shed 6 bases, with 11 bases lying between them. Germline values: CDR1 MNHEY, CDR2 SMNVEV (reference sequence). CDR3 sequence (DNA): TGTGCCAGCAGCTTTACGGGTTCCGGGGAGCTGTTTTTT. Translation: CASSFTGSGELFF.

J is TRBJ1-1 and V is TRBV5-1; perhaps TRBD1 as D (5 bases). The CDR3 extends over 15 amino acids. The V gene's germline CDR1 is SGHRS and CDR2 YFSETQ. V was pared by 0 bases and J by 1 base, with 10 bases between. Here the CDR3 reads CASSLGGQGNTEAFF. DNA for the CDR3: TGCGCCAGCAGCTTGGGGGGCCAGGGGAACACTGAAGCTTTCTTT.